Listed here are 22 T cell receptor beta chains from one sample, sequenced in a study of cytomegalovirus exposure and HLA in healthy donors. PCR was performed using 60 Vbeta and 13 Jbeta primers. Repertoires were generated with immunoSEQ multiplex PCR, while TCRdb's copy carries only in-frame clones and drops some. This table has roughly 200,000 clones, about 80% appearing once. Sequenced material: PBMCs. These receptor sequences come from a woman aged 30 to 39 in good health and CMV-seropositive.

The V gene is TRBV5-1, the J gene TRBJ1-1; 7 bases map to TRBD1. Looked up from germline, CDR1 is SGHRS and CDR2 is YFSETQ. The CDR3 loop spans 16 amino acids. With V trimmed by 0 bases and J by 4 bases, 9 bases remained unmatched. DNA for the CDR3: TGCGCCAGCAGCTTGGCGCTGACAGGGTTGGTCACTGAAGCTTTCTTT. Protein product: CASSLALTGLVTEAFF.

The rearrangement links TRBV9 to TRBJ1-3, with D possibly TRBD1 on 5 matching bases. Germline values: CDR1 SGDLS, CDR2 YYNGEE. The CDR3 loop spans 14 amino acids. Trimming shortened V by 0 bases and J by 2 bases, and 6 bases separated the two germline ends. The CDR3 DNA reads TGTGCCAGCAGCGTAGGACAGCCTGGAAACACCATATATTTT. This sequence encodes CASSVGQPGNTIYF.

V is TRBV4-3 and J is TRBJ2-6; D not certain. Trimming removed 3 bases from V and 0 bases from J, with 3 bases in between. Germline CDR1 reads LGHNA; CDR2 reads YSLEER. This CDR3 contains 14 residues. The CDR3 spells CASSHGSGANVLTF. Here the CDR3 DNA reads TGCGCCAGCAGCCACGGCTCTGGGGCCAACGTCCTGACTTTC.

The chain has TRBV19 and TRBJ1-5; 7 bases agree with TRBD1. CDR3 length: 13 residues. V gave up 10 bases and J gave up 4 bases; unmatched junction bases: 7. CDR1 is LNHDA, CDR2 SQIVND, per germline (reference sequence). CDR3 bases: TGTGCCACACGGGACAGACTGAATCAGCCCCAGCATTTT. The encoded protein is CATRDRLNQPQHF.

V is TRBV7-2 and J is TRBJ2-5; 8 positions agree with TRBD1. Unmatched junction bases numbered 5, after V lost 1 base and J lost 4 bases. Germline CDR1 is SGHTA and CDR2 is FQGNSA. This CDR3 has 15 residues. In nucleotides, the CDR3 is TGTGCCAGCAGCTTAGGCAGGGGGCGTCTAGAGACCCAGTACTTC. Residues: CASSLGRGRLETQYF.

This chain links TRBV18 with TRBJ2-1; 11 bases agree with TRBD2. This CDR3 is 14 amino acids long. In germline, CDR1 is KGHSH, CDR2 LQKENI. Trimming removed 6 bases from V and 6 bases from J; junction bases left unmatched: 4. This CDR3 is CASSSGRAGNEQFF. The CDR3 DNA reads TGTGCCAGCTCTAGCGGGAGGGCCGGCAATGAGCAGTTCTTC.

The gene calls are TRBV7-9 and TRBJ2-1; 11 positions match TRBD2. Germline values: CDR1 SEHNR, CDR2 FQNEAQ (reference sequence). The CDR3 sequence is 17 residues long. Trimming took 2 bases from V and 3 from J; bases not matched to a gene: 6. This CDR3 is CASSLHMTSGVYNEQFF. In DNA form, the CDR3 reads TGTGCCAGCAGCTTACATATGACTAGCGGGGTCTACAATGAGCAGTTCTTC.

This clone was detected only a few times. CDR3 protein: CASSQDRVGYTF. The CDR3 DNA reads as TGCGCCAGCAGCCAGGACAGGGTTGGCTACACCTTC. This chain links TRBV5-1 with TRBJ1-2; 8 bases are shared with TRBD1. The CDR3 loop spans 12 amino acids. Germline V gene lookup returns CDR1 SGHRS and CDR2 YFSETQ. J gave up 7 bases and V 4 bases, and 3 bases lay outside the gene matches.

The chain is built from TRBV11-2 and TRBJ2-7, with 7 bases aligning to TRBD1. With 7 bases clipped from V and 1 base from J, the junction kept 4 bases outside the gene matches. The CDR3 runs to 13 residues. Looked up from germline, CDR1 is SGHAT and CDR2 is FQNNGV. The CDR3, as DNA: TGTGCCAGCAAAATACAGGGGTCCTACGAGCAGTACTTC. Protein sequence: CASKIQGSYEQYF.

The chain carries TRBV7-2 and TRBJ2-3; 9 positions agree with TRBD2. This CDR3 has 15 amino acids. J gave up 2 bases and V 5 bases, and 5 bases lay outside the gene matches. Germline CDR1 and CDR2: SGHTA and FQGNSA. CDR3 bases: TGTGCCAGCAGCCTCTCTAGCGGGAACACAGATACGCAGTATTTT. It is translated as CASSLSSGNTDTQYF.

The chain carries TRBV5-6 and TRBJ2-7, with D maybe TRBD2 (5 bases). This CDR3 is 14 amino acids long. V lost 0 bases and J lost 2, with 9 bases in between. In germline, CDR1 is SGHDT, CDR2 YYEEEE. The CDR3 region is CASSLGAGAYEQYF. CDR3 DNA sequence: TGTGCCAGCAGCTTGGGCGCGGGCGCCTACGAGCAGTACTTC. Filled out from reference TRBV5-6 and TRBJ2-7, the complete variable domain reads DAGVTQSPTHLIKTRGQQVTLRCSPKSGHDTVSWYQQALGQGPQFIFQYYEEEERQRGNFPDRFSGHQFPNYSSELNVNALLLGDSALYLCASSLGAGAYEQYFGPGTRLTVT.

This clone was counted only a few times. The chain has TRBV6-5 and TRBJ2-7, with unresolved D. There are 14 residues in the CDR3. The V gene's germline CDR1 is MNHEY and CDR2 SVGAGI. Trimming stripped 5 bases from V and 3 bases from J, with 14 bases between. The CDR3 loop reads CASSDTANNYEQYF. CDR3 nucleotide sequence: TGTGCCAGCAGTGACACGGCCAATAACTACGAGCAGTACTTC.

This clone has just one count. The chain joins TRBV9 to TRBJ2-7; D is perhaps TRBD2 (5 bases). Germline loops: CDR1 SGDLS, CDR2 YYNGEE. V was cut by 0 bases and J by 2 bases, with 12 bases left in between. This CDR3 spans 15 amino acids. CDR3 protein: CASSVGLAMTYEQYF. The CDR3, as DNA: TGTGCCAGCAGCGTAGGATTAGCGATGACCTACGAGCAGTACTTC.

This clone was seen just once. The rearrangement joins TRBV5-6 to TRBJ2-7; D gene uncertain. The CDR3 is 14 residues long. Germline assignment: CDR1 SGHDT and CDR2 YYEEEE. The V and J ends lost 0 bases and 0 bases respectively, with 7 bases between them. The CDR3 loop is CASSLESGSYEQYF. DNA for the CDR3: TGTGCCAGCAGCTTGGAATCCGGCTCCTACGAGCAGTACTTC.

This clone was counted a single time. CDR3 DNA sequence: TGTGCCAGCAGTGAACAGGGCGTCGGCACCGGGGAGCTGTTTTTT. As protein: CASSEQGVGTGELFF. This chain uses TRBV25-1 with TRBJ2-2; a weak D match, TRBD1 (5 bases). The CDR3 spans 15 residues. Trimming took off 2 bases at V and 4 bases at J, with 11 bases between the two ends. The germline gives CDR1 MGHDK, CDR2 SYGVNS.

The count of this clone is one. This chain uses TRBV23-1 with TRBJ2-7, with 9 bases fitting TRBD1. TRBV23-1 is treated as an ORF (open reading frame) with a function not yet certain. The CDR3 length is 14 residues. Losses at the gene ends were 4 bases for V and 3 bases for J; bases not matched to a gene: 4. CDR3 sequence: CASSRTDRGYEQYF. The DNA for the CDR3 is TGCGCCAGCAGTCGTACGGACAGGGGCTACGAGCAGTACTTC.

V and J are TRBV7-2 and TRBJ2-3, with TRBD2 matching 7 bases. The CDR3 totals 14 residues. The V gene's germline CDR1 is SGHTA and CDR2 FQGNSA. The J segment lost 3 bases and the V segment lost 4 bases, leaving 4 bases of the junction unmatched. The CDR3 loop reads CASSSPRGTDTQYF. CDR3 nucleotides: TGTGCCAGCAGCTCCCCGCGGGGGACAGATACGCAGTATTTT.

V is TRBV4-3 and J is TRBJ2-7; a weak D match, TRBD1 (8 bases). Germline V lookup: CDR1 LGHNA, CDR2 YSLEER. With 1 base removed from V and 8 bases from J, the gap between germline ends came to 15 bases. This CDR3 contains 14 residues. CDR3 amino acids: CASSQAQGGLQQYF. CDR3 in DNA: TGCGCCAGCAGCCAAGCACAGGGGGGACTACAGCAGTACTTC.

The chain carries TRBV30 and TRBJ1-4; a possible D gene is TRBD1 (5 bases). V was clipped by 4 bases and J by 8 bases, with 17 bases between them. CDR1 and CDR2 from the germline V gene are GTSNPN and SVGIG (reference sequence). CDR3 length: 14 residues. CDR3 sequence (DNA): TGTGCCTGGAACGGCGGGGGAGTAGGGGAAAAACTGTTTTTT. Its protein product is CAWNGGGVGEKLFF.

The chain carries TRBV7-9 and TRBJ2-7, with TRBD1 matching 8 bases. CDR1 is SEHNR, CDR2 FQNEAQ, per germline (reference sequence). The CDR3 is 14 amino acids. The J segment lost 3 bases and the V segment lost 5 bases, leaving 6 bases of the junction unmatched. The CDR3 DNA reads TGTGCCAGCAGCCCGGGGACAGGAAACTACGAGCAGTACTTC. Encoded protein: CASSPGTGNYEQYF.

This chain connects TRBV5-6 to TRBJ2-4; maybe TRBD1 (5 bases). The germline V gene has CDR1 SGHDT and CDR2 YYEEEE. V was trimmed by 0 bases and J by 8 bases, leaving 12 bases between them. The CDR3 has 14 residues. CDR3 protein: CASSLVARAYIQYF. For the CDR3, the DNA is TGTGCCAGCAGCTTGGTTGCCAGGGCATACATTCAGTACTTC.

This clone was seen only a few times. The gene calls are TRBV7-8 and TRBJ1-2, with 9 bases identical to TRBD1. Trimming removed 4 bases from V and 4 bases from J; junction bases left unmatched: 10. This CDR3 has 16 residues. Germline lookup yields CDR1 SGHVS and CDR2 FQNEAQ. DNA of the CDR3: TGTGCCAGCAGCTCACCGGGACAGGGAGTCCTCTATGGCTACACCTTC. Translated: CASSSPGQGVLYGYTF. The full variable domain, its missing parts supplied by reference TRBV7-8 and TRBJ1-2, is GAGVSQSPRYKVAKRGQDVALRCDPISGHVSLFWYQQALGQGPEFLTYFQNEAQLDKSGLPSDRFFAERPEGSVSTLKIQRTQQEDSAVYLCASSSPGQGVLYGYTFGSGTRLTVV.